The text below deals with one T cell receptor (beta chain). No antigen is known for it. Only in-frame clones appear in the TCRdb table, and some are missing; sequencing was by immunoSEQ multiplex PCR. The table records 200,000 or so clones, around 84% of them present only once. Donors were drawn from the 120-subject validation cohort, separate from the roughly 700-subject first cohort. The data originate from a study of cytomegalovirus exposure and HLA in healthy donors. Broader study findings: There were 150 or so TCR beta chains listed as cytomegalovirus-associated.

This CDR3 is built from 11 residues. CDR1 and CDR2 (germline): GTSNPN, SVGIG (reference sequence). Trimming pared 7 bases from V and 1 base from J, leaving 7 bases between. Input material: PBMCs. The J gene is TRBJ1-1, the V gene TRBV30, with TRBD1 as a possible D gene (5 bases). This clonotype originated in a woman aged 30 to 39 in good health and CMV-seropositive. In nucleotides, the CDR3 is TGTGCCTCCGGACAGAACACTGAAGCTTTCTTT. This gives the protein CASGQNTEAFF. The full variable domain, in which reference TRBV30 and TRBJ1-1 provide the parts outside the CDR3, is SQTIHQWPATLVQPVGSPLSLECTVEGTSNPNLYWYRQAAGRGLQLLFYSVGIGQISSEVPQNLSASRPQDRQFILSSKKLLLSDSGFYLCASGQNTEAFFGQGTRLTVV.